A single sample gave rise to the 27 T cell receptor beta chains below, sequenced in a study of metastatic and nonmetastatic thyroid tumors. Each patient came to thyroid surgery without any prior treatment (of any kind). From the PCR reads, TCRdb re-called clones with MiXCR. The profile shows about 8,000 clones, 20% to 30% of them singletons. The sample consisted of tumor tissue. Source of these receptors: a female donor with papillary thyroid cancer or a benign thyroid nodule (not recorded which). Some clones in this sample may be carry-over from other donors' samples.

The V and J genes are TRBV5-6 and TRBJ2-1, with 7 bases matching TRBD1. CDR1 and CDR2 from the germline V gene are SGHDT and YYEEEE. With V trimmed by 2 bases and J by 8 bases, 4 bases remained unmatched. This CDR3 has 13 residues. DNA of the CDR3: TGTGCCAGCAGCTTCCCAACAGGGGATGAGCAGTTCTTC. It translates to CASSFPTGDEQFF.

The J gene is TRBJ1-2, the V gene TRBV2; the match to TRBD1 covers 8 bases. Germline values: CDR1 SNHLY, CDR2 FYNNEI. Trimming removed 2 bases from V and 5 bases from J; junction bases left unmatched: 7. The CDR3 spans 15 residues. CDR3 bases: TGTGCCAGCAGTGAACATACAGGGGGACTTTATGGCTACACCTTC. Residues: CASSEHTGGLYGYTF.

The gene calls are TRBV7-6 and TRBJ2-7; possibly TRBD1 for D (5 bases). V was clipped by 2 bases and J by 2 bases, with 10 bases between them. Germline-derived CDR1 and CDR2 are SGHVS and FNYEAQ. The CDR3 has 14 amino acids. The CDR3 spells CASSLQGSTYEQYF. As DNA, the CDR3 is TGTGCCAGCAGCTTACAGGGTAGCACCTACGAGCAGTACTTC.

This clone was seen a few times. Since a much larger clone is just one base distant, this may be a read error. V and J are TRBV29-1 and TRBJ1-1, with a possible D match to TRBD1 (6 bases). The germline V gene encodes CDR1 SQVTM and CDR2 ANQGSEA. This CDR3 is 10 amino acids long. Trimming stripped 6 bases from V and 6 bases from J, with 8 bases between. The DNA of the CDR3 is TGCAGCGTAGGGGGAGCTGAAGCTTTCTTT. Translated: CSVGGAEAFF.

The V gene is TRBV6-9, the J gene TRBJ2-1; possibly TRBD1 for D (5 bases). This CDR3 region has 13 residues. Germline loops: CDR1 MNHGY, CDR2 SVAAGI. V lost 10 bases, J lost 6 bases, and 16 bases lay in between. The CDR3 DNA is TGTGCCAACACAATGGACAATATCAATGAGCAGTTCTTC. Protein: CANTMDNINEQFF.

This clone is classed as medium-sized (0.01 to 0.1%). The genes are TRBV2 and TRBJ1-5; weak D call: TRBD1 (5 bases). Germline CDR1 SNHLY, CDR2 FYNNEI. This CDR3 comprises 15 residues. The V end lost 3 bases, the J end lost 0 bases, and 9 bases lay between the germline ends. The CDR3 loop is CASSERGYSNQPQHF. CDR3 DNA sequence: TGTGCCAGCAGTGAGCGGGGCTATAGCAATCAGCCCCAGCATTTT.

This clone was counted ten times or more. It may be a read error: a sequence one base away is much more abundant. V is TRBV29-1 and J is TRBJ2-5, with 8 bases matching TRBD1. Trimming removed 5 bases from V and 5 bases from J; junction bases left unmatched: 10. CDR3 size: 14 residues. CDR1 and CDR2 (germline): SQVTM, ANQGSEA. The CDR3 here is CSVKRQGAKETQYF. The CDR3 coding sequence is TGCAGCGTTAAGCGGCAGGGGGCGAAGGAGACCCAGTACTTC. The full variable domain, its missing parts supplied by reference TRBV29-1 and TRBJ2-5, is SAVISQKPSRDICQRGTSLTIQCQVDSQVTMMFWYRQQPGQSLTLIATANQGSEATYESGFVIDKFPISRPNLTFSTLTVSNMSPEDSSIYLCSVKRQGAKETQYFGPGTRLLVL.

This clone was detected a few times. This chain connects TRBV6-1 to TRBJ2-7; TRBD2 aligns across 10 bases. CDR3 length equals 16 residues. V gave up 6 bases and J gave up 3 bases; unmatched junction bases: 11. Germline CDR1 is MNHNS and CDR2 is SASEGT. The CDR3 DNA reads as TGTGCCAGCAGACTTTCGGGACTAGCGACCAACTACGAGCAGTACTTC. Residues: CASRLSGLATNYEQYF.

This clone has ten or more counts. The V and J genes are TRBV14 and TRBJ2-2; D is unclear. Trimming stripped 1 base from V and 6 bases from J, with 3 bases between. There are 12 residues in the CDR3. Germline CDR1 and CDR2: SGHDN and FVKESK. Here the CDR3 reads CASSQAAGELFF. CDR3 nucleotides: TGTGCCAGCAGCCAAGCAGCCGGGGAGCTGTTTTTT.

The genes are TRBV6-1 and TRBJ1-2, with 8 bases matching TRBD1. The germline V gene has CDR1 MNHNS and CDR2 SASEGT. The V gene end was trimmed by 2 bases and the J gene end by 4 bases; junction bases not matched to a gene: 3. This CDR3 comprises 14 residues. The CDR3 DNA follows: TGTGCCAGCAGTGAACACGGACAGGGCTATGGCTACACCTTC. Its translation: CASSEHGQGYGYTF.

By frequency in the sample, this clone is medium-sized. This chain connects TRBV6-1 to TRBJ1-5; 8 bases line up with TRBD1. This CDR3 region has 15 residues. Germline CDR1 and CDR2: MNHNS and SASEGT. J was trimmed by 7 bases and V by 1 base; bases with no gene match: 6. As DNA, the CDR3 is TGTGCCAGCAGTGAAGTAGGGACAGGCGGACAGCCCCAGCATTTT. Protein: CASSEVGTGGQPQHF.

CDR3 protein: CAWSPLRFNQPQHF. The CDR3 DNA sequence: TGTGCCTGGAGTCCTCTCAGGTTCAATCAGCCCCAGCATTTT. The rearrangement links TRBV30 to TRBJ1-5; D uncertain. This CDR3 spans 14 amino acids. Germline CDR1 GTSNPN, CDR2 SVGIG (reference sequence). V lost 2 bases, J lost 3 bases, and 11 bases lay in between.

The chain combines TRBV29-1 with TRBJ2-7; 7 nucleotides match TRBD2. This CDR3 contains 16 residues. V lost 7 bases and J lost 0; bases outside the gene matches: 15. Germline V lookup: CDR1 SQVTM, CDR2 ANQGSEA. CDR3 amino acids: CSAGGGSTGSSYEQYF. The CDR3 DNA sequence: TGCAGCGCTGGGGGGGGGAGTACAGGAAGCTCCTACGAGCAGTACTTC.

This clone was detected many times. The CDR3 spells CSATEGTPNYGYTF. CDR3 in DNA: TGCAGTGCTACTGAGGGGACTCCTAACTATGGCTACACCTTC. The chain couples TRBV20-1 to TRBJ1-2; D might be TRBD1 (5 bases). The CDR3 covers 14 residues. V dropped 4 bases and J dropped 0 bases, with 12 bases sitting between them. The V gene's germline CDR1 is DFQATT and CDR2 SNEGSKA (reference sequence).

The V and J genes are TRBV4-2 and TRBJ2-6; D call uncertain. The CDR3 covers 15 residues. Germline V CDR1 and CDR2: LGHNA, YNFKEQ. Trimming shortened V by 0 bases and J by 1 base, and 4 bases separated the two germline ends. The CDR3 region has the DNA TGTGCCAGCAGCCAAGACTTATCTGGGGCCAACGTCCTGACTTTC. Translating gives CASSQDLSGANVLTF.

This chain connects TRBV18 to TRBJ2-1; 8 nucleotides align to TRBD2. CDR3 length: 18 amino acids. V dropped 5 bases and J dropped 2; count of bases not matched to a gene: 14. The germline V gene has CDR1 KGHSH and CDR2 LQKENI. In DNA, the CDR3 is TGTGCCAGCTCATCGTCAATACGGACTAGCAGGGCCTACAATGAGCAGTTCTTC. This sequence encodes CASSSSIRTSRAYNEQFF.

The CDR3 reads CASSAGTNYGYTF. The CDR3 nucleotides are TGTGCCAGCAGTGCAGGGACTAACTATGGCTACACCTTC. The gene calls are TRBV6-1 and TRBJ1-2; tentative D call: TRBD1 (5 bases). This CDR3 is 13 amino acids long. Trimming removed 4 bases from V and 0 bases from J, with 6 bases in between. Germline loops: CDR1 MNHNS, CDR2 SASEGT.

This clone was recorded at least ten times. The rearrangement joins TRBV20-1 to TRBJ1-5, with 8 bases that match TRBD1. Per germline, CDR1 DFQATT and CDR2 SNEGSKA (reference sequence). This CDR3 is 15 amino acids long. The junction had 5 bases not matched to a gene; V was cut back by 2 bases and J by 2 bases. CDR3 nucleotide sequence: TGCAGTGCTAGACTACAGGGGGTAGGCAATCAGCCCCAGCATTTT. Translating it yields CSARLQGVGNQPQHF.

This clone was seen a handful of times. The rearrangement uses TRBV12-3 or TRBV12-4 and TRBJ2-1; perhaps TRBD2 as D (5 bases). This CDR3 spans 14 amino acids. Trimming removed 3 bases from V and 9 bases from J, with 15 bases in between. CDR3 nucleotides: TGTGCCAGCAGTTTTGTCGGTGTTGAGGGTGAGCAGTTCTTC. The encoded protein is CASSFVGVEGEQFF.

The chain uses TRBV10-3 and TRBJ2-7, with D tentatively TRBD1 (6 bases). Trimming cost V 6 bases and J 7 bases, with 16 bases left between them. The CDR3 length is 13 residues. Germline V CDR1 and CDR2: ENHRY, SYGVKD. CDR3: CAIRLDSGWEQYF. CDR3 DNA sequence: TGTGCCATCAGACTGGACAGTGGGTGGGAGCAGTACTTC.

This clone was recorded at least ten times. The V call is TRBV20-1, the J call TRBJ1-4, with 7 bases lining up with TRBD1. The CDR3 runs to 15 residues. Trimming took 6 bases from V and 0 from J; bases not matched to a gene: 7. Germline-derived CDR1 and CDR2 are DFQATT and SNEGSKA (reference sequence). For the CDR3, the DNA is TGCAGTGCCACCAGGGACAGCTCAACTAATGAAAAACTGTTTTTT. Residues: CSATRDSSTNEKLFF.

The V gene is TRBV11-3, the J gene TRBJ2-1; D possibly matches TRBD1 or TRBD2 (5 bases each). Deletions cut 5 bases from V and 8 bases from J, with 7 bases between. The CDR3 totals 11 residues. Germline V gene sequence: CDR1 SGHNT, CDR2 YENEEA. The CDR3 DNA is TGTGCCAGCAGCCGGGACCATGAGCAGTTCTTC. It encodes CASSRDHEQFF. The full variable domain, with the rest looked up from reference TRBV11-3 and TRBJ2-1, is EAGVVQSPRYKIIEKKQPVAFWCNPISGHNTLYWYLQNLGQGPELLIRYENEEAVDDSQLPKDRFSAERLKGVDSTLKIQPAELGDSAVYLCASSRDHEQFFGPGTRLTVL.

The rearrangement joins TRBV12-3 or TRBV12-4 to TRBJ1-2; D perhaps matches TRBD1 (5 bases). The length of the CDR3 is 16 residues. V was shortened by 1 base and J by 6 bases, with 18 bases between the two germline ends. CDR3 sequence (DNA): TGTGCCAGCAGTTTAGGGGGAGGGTGGGGCCAAAATGGCTACACCTTC. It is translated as CASSLGGGWGQNGYTF.

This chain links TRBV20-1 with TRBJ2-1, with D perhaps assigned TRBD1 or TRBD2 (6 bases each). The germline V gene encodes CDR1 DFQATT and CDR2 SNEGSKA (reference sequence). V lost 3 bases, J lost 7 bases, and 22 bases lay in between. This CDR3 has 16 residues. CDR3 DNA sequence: TGCAGTGCTAGCAAGCATTTGAGAACAGGGAGGAATGAGCAGTTCTTC. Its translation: CSASKHLRTGRNEQFF.

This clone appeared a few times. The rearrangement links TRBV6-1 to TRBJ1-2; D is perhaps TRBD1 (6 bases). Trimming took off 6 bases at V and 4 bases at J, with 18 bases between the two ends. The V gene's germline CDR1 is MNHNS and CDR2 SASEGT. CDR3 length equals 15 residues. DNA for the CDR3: TGTGCCAGCAGGGCCGGGACACACACCGGCTATGGCTACACCTTC. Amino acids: CASRAGTHTGYGYTF.

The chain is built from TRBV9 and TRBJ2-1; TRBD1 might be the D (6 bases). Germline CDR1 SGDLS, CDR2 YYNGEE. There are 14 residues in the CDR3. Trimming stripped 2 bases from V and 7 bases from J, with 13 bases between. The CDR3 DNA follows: TGTGCCAGCAGCGTTCCGGACAGACTTAATGAGCAGTTCTTC. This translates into CASSVPDRLNEQFF.

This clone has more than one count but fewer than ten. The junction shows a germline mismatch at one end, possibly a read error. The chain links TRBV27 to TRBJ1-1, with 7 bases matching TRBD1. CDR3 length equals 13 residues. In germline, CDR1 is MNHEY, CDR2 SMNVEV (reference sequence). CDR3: CVSSLDRYTEAFF. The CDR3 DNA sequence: TGTGTCAGCAGCTTGGACAGGTACACTGAAGCTTTCTTT.